This T cell receptor beta chain comes out of a study of T-cell memory formation after mild COVID-19. Whole-study results and caveats: Mainly CM and EM harbored the contracting CD4+ clones; mainly EMRA harbored the CD8+ ones. Balance between CD4 and CD8 was seen in clones contracting day 15 to 85, and a CD4+ lean was seen in later expanders. Memory from before infection featured some responding clones, which suggests cross-reactive memory joined.

There are a few counts of this clonotype. No antigen is known for it. V lost 4 bases, J lost 1 base, and 13 bases lay in between. This CDR3 is built from 15 residues. Germline lookup yields CDR1 MNHNY and CDR2 SVGAGI (reference sequence). It was 5'RACE with constant-segment primers that produced the TCR alpha and TCR beta cDNA libraries, which carried sample barcodes and UMIs. TCRdb re-called the 5' RACE reads with MiXCR, one entry per CDR3 protein. Among over 350,000 distinct CDR3 sequences listed, 15% to 20% were seen once. Sequencing used PBMCs or a T cell subset sorted from them (not recorded which). The source of this sequence is a man younger than 35 who had mild COVID-19 (a few samples of this study predate the infection). Cell type and time point are not known. The V call is TRBV6-6, the J call TRBJ2-5, with D perhaps TRBD2 (6 bases). CDR3 protein: CASSWGLATQETQYF. The CDR3 DNA is TGTGCCAGCAGTTGGGGACTGGCCACCCAAGAGACCCAGTACTTC.